The clone carrying this T cell receptor beta chain was found a few times. CDR3 length equals 18 residues. V gave up 3 bases and J gave up 4 bases; unmatched junction bases: 14. The germline V gene encodes CDR1 MDHEN and CDR2 SYDVKM. The data belong to a study of T-cell memory formation after mild COVID-19. Using its own MiXCR run on the 5' RACE reads, TCRdb lists one record per CDR3 protein. The data show 110,000 to 150,000 distinct CDR3 sequences, 13% to 15% seen once. The chain carries TRBV28 and TRBJ2-1; 8 bases match TRBD2. The source is an adult woman who had mild COVID-19 (a few samples of this study predate the infection). Cell type and time point are not known. Sequencing was carried out using PBMCs or a T cell subset sorted from them (not recorded which). The CDR3 reads CASSFAAREVFQYNEQFF. CDR3 sequence (DNA): TGTGCCAGCAGTTTCGCGGCGCGGGAGGTTTTCCAGTACAATGAGCAGTTCTTC.